This entry features one TCR beta chain sequence. These data belong to a study of blood T cell repertoires in COVID-19. Seattle cases were enrolled at active infection and followed longitudinally. Clones were sequenced by immunoSEQ multiplex PCR, and TCRdb holds only the in-frame ones, with some missing. This table holds about 270,000 clones, 86% found once. Germline V gene data show CDR1 as SGHTS and CDR2 as YDEGEE. V was cut by 4 bases and J by 3 bases, with 15 bases left in between. This CDR3 has 15 amino acids. Sequencing used peripheral blood. This chain connects TRBV5-8 to TRBJ2-3; TRBD2 might be the D (7 bases). The source of this sequence is a woman in her twenties or thirties with COVID-19, enrolled during active disease. This CDR3 is CASSSRGGRTDTQYF. CDR3 bases: TGTGCCAGCAGCAGTAGGGGGGGCAGGACAGATACGCAGTATTTT.